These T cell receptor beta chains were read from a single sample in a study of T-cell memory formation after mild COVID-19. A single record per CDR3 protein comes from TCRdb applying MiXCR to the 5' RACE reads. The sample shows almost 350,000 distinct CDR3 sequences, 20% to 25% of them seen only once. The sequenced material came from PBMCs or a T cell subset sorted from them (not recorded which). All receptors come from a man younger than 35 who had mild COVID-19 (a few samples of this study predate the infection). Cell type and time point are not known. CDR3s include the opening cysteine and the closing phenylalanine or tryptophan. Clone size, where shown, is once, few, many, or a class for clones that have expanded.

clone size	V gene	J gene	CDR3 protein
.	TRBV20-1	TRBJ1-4	CSAGGAGEKLFF
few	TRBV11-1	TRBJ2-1	CASSLDRATYNEQFF
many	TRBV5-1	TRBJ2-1	CASSLVVTGTTNEQFF
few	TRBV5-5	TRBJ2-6	CASKTLSSASYAGANVLTF
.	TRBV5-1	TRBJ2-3	CASSLEVDTQYF
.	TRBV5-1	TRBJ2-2	CASVKGGTGELFF
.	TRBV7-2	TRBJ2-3	CASSFWRGGHTDTQYF
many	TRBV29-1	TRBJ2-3	CSASDTDTQYF
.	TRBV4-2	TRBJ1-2	CAGAGGRVFSYGYTF
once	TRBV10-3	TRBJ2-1	CAISDQGHYNEQFF
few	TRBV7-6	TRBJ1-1	CASSSPGSGITEAFF
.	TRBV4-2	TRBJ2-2	CASSQDAGQGVAGELFF
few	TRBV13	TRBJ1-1	CASSLVGGLKRTEAFF
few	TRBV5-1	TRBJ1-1	CASSLSPGMNTEAFF
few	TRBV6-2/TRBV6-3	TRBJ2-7	CASSSNRGHEQYF
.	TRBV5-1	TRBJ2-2	CASSPGTPGELFF